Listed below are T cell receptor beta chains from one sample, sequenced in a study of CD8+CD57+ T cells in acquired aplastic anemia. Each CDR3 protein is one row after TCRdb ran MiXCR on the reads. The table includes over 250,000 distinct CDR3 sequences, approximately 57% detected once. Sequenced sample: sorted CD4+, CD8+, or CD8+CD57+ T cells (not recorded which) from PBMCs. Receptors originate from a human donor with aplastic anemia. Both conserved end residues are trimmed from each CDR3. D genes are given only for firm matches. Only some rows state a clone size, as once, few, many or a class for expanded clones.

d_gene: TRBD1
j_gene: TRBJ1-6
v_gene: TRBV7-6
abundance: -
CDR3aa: ASSQDRKNSTLH

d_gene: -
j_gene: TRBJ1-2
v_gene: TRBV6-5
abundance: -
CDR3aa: ASSYPGHSYGYT

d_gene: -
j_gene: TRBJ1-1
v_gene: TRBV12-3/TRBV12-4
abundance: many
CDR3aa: ASSFRAEAF

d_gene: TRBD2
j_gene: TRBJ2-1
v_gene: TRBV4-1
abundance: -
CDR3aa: ASSLAGDVEQF

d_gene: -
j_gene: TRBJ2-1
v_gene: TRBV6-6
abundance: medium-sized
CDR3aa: ASSYRETNEQF

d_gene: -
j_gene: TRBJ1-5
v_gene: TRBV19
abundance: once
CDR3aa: ASNLNNQPQH

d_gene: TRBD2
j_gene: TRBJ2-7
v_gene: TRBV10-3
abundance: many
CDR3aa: AISELTSGLEQY

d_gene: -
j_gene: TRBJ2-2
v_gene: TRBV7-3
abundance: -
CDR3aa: ASSLTASHGNTGELF

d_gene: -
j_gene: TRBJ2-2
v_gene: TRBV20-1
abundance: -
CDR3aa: SAARDTGELF

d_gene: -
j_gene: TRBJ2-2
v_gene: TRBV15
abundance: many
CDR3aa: ATSRDIGGTGELF